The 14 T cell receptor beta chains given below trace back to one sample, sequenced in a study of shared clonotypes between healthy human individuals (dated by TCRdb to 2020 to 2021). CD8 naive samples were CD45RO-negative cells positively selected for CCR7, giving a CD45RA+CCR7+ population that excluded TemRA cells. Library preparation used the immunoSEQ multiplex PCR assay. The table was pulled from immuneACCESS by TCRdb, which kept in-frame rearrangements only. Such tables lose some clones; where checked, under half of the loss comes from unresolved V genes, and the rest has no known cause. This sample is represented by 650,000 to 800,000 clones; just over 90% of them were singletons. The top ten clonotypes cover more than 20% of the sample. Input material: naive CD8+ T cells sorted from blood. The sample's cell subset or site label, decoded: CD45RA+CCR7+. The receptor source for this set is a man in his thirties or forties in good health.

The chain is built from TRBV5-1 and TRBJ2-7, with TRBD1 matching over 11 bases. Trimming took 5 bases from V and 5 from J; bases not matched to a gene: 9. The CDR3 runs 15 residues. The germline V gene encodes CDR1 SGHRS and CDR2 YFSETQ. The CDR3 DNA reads TGCGCCAGCAGACACGATCCGGGACAGGGGGACGAGCAGTACTTC. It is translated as CASRHDPGQGDEQYF.

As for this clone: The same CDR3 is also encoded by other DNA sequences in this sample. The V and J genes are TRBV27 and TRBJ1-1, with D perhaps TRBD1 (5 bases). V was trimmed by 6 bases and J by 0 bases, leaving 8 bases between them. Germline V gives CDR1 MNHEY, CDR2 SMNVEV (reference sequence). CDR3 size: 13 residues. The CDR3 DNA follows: TGTGCCAGCAGCCTGACAGTGAACACTGAAGCTTTCTTT. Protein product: CASSLTVNTEAFF.

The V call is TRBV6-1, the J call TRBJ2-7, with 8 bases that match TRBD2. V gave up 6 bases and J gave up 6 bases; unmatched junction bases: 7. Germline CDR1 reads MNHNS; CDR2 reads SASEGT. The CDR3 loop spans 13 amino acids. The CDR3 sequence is CASSLSGMGEQYF. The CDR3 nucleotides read TGTGCCAGCAGCCTTAGCGGGATGGGCGAGCAGTACTTC.

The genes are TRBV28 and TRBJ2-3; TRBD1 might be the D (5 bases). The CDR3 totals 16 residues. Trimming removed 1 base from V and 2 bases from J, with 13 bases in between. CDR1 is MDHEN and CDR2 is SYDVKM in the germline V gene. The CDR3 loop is CASSLSAGRDTDTQYF. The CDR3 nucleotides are TGTGCCAGCAGTTTATCAGCTGGCAGGGACACAGATACGCAGTATTTT.

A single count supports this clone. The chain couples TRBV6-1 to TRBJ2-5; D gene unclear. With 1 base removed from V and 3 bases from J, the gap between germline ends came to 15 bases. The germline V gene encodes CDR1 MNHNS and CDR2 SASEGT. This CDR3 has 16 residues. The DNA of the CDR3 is TGTGCCAGCAGTGAAGTAATTTCGACTCACAAAGAGACCCAGTACTTC. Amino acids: CASSEVISTHKETQYF.

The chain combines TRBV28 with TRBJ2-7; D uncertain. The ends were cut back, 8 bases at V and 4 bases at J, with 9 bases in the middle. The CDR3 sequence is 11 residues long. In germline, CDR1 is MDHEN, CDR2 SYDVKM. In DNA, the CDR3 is TGTGCCAGCGGGGTTAGTTACGAGCAGTACTTC. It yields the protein CASGVSYEQYF.

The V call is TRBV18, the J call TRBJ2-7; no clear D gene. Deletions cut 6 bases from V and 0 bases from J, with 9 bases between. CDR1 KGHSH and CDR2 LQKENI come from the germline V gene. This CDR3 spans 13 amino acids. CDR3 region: CASSVGSSYEQYF. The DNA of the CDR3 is TGTGCCAGCTCGGTGGGCTCCTCCTACGAGCAGTACTTC.

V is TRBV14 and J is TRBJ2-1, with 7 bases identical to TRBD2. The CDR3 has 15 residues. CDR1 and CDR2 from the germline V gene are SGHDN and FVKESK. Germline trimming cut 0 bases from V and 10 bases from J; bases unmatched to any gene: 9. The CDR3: CASSQDLRLAAEQFF. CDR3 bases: TGTGCCAGCAGCCAAGATCTCCGACTAGCAGCCGAGCAGTTCTTC.

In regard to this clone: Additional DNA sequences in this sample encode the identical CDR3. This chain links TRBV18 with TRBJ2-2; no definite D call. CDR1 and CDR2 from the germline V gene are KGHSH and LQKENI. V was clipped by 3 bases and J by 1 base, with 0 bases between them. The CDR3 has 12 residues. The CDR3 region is CASSPNTGELFF. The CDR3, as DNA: TGTGCCAGCTCACCGAACACCGGGGAGCTGTTTTTT. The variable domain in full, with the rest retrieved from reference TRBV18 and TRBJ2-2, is NAGVMQNPRHLVRRRGQEARLRCSPMKGHSHVYWYRQLPEEGLKFMVYLQKENIIDESGMPKERFSAEFPKEGPSILRIQQVVRGDSAAYFCASSPNTGELFFGEGSRLTVL.

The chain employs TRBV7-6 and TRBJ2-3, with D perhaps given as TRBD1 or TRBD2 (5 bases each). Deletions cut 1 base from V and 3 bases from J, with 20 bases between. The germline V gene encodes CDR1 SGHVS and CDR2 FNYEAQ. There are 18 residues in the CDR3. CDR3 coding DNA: TGTGCCAGCAGCTTAGTTCGCTTCCGGGACGGCATAACAGATACGCAGTATTTT. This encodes CASSLVRFRDGITDTQYF.

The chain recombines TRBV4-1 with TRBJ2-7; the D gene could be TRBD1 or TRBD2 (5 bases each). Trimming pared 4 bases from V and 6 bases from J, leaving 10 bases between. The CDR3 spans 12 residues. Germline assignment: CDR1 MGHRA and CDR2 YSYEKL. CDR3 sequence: CASSRGSGEQYF. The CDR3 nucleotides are TGCGCCAGCAGCCGGGGGTCTGGCGAGCAGTACTTC.

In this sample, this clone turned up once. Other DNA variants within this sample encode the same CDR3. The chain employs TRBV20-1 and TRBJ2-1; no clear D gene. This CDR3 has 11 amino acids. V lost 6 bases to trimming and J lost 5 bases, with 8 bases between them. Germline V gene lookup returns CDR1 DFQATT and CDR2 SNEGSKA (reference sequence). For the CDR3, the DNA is TGCAGTGCCAGCGAGAACAATGAGCAGTTCTTC. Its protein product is CSASENNEQFF.

In DNA form, the CDR3 reads TGTGCCAGCAGCGTAAATCATCCCTGGGATGAGCAGTTCTTC. This sequence encodes CASSVNHPWDEQFF. The chain joins TRBV9 to TRBJ2-1; D remains unclear. This CDR3 is 14 amino acids long. Germline V lookup: CDR1 SGDLS, CDR2 YYNGEE. The ends were cut back, 1 base at V and 8 bases at J, with 13 bases in the middle. The full variable domain, completed using reference TRBV9 and TRBJ2-1, is DSGVTQTPKHLITATGQRVTLRCSPRSGDLSVYWYQQSLDQGLQFLIQYYNGEERAKGNILERFSAQQFPDLHSELNLSSLELGDSALYFCASSVNHPWDEQFFGPGTRLTVL.

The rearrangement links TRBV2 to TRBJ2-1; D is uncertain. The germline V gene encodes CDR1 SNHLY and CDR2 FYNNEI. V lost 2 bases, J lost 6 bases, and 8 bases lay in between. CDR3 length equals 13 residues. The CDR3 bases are TGTGCCAGCAGTGAATTCTCGGGCAATGAGCAGTTCTTC. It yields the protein CASSEFSGNEQFF.